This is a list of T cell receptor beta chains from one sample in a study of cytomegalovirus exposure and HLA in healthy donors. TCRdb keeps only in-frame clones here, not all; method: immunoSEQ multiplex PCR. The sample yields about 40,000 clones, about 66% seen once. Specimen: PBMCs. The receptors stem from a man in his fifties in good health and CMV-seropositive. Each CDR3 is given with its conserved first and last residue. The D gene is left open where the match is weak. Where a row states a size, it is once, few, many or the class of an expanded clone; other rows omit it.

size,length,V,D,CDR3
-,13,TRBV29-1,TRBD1,CSAPRQGNTEAFF
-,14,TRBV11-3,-,CASSLSLVYNEQFF
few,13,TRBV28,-,CASRSGGRTEAFF
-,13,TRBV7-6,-,CASSLGEQNIQYF
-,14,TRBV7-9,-,CASSAKPSTDTQYF
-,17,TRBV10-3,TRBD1,CAISERDRLGAKTEAFF
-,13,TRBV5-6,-,CASSSQGTQPQHF
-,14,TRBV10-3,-,CAISAEGRNQPQHF
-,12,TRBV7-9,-,CASSLVYTEAFF
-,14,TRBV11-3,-,CASSDPGLGDGYTF
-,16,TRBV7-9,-,CASSPTRTAANYGYTF
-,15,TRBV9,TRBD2,CASSLGGASTDTQYF
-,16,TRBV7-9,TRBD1,CASSLGRDRPPGEQYF
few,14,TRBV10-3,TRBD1,CAIGQGDYQETQYF
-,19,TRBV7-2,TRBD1,CASSFFYGTGPPGANVLTF
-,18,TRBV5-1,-,CASSFGEAEVWSGNTIYF
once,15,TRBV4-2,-,CASSQGGQLNTEAFF
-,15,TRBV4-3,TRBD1,CASSQAVDRFLEQYF
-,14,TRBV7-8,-,CASSSRQGNQPQHF
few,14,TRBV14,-,CASSQQGPYSPLHF
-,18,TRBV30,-,CAWSVPVLGSSYNSPLHF
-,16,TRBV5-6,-,CASSPGGQGYNSPLHF
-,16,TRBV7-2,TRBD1,CASSPFPGQGAYEQFF
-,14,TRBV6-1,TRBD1,CASSGWGQPPEQYF
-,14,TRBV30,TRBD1,CAWSPGQGNQPQHF
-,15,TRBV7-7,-,CASSEDLAGNTEAFF
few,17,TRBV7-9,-,CASSLAGSQYLGETQYF
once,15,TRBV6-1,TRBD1,CASSESGQGAYNLFF
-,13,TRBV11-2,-,CASSLGGRREAFF
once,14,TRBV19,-,CASSTDSLNQPQHF
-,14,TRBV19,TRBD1,CASRTGGGTGELFF
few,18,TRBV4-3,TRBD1,CASSQDIGQGTYNYGYTF
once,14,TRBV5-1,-,CASSLEGVRYGYTF
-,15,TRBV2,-,CASNKGRAANEKLFF
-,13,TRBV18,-,CASSPGGSGKLFF
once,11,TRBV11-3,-,CASSLSDGYTF
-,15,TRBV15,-,CATSRESPQYNEQFF
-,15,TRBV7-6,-,CASSLVFTGIHEQYF
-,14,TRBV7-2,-,CASSLSARNEKLFF
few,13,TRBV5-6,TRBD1,CASSLWDSLVDFF
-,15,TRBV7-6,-,CASSYSGAGDYEQYF
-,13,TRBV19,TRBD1,CASSDRGRTEAFF
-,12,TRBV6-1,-,CASVTGLYGYTF
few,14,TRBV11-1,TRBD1,CASSSRDRYNEQFF
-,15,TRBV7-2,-,CASSLAGAPRTEAFF
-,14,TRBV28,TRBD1,CASKRQGVKVGYTF
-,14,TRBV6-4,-,CASSVQPFNQPQHF
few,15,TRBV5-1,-,CASSLAGGAGQPQHF